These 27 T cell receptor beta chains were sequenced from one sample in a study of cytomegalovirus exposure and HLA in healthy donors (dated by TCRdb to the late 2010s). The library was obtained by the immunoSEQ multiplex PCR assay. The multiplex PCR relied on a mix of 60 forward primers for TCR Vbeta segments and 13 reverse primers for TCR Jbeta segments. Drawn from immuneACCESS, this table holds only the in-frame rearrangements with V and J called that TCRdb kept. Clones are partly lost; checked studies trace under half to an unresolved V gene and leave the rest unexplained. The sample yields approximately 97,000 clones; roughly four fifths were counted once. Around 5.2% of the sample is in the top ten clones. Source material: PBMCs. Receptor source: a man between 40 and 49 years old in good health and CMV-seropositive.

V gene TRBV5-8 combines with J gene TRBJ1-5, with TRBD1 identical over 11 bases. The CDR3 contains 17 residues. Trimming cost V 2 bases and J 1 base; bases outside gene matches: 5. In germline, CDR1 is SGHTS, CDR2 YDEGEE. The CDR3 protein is CASSFPGQGGSNQPQHF. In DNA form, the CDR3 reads TGTGCCAGCAGCTTTCCGGGACAGGGGGGGAGCAATCAGCCCCAGCATTTT.

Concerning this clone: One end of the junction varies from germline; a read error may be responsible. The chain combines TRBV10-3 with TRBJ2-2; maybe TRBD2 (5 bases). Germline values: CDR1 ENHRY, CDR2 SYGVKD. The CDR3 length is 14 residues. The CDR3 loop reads CASSYSGLTGELFF. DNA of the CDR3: TGTGCCAGCAGTTACTCGGGATTAACCGGGGAGCTGTTTTTT.

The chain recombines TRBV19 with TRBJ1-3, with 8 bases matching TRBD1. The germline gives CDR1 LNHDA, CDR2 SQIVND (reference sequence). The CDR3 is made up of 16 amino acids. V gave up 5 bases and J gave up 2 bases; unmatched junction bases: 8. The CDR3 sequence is CASSFRPDRAGNTIYF. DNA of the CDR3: TGTGCCAGTAGTTTCCGACCGGACAGGGCTGGAAACACCATATATTTT.

The DNA for the CDR3 is TGCGCCAGCAGTGAGGGAGTGGGGGCTGGGACTGAAGCTTTCTTT. It is translated as CASSEGVGAGTEAFF. The chain recombines TRBV10-1 with TRBJ1-1, with D tentatively TRBD1 (6 bases). V was trimmed by 2 bases and J by 5 bases, leaving 15 bases between them. Germline CDR1 WNHNN, CDR2 SYGVQD (reference sequence). This CDR3 comprises 15 residues.

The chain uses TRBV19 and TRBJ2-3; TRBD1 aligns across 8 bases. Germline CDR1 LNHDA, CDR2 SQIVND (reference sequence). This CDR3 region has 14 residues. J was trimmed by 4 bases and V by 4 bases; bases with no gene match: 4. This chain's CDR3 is CASSTDREADTQYF. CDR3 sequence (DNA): TGTGCCAGTAGTACGGACAGGGAGGCAGATACGCAGTATTTT.

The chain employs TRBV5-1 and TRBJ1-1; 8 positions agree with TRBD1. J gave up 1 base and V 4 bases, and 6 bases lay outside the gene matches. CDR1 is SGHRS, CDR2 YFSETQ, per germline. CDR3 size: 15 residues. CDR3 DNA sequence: TGCGCCAGCAGCCCGACAGGGGCATCGAACACTGAAGCTTTCTTT. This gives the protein CASSPTGASNTEAFF.

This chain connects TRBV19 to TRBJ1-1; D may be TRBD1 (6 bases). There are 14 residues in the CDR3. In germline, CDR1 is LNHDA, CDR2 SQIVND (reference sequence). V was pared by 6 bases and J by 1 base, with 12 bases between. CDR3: CASREQGPNTEAFF. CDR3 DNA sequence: TGTGCCAGTAGGGAACAGGGCCCGAACACTGAAGCTTTCTTT.

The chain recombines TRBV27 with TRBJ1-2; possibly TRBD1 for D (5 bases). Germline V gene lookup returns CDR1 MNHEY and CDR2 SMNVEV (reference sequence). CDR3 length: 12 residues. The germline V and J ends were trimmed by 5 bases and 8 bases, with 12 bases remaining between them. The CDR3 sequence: CASSKGAEGYTF. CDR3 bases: TGTGCCAGCAGTAAAGGGGCAGAGGGCTACACCTTC.

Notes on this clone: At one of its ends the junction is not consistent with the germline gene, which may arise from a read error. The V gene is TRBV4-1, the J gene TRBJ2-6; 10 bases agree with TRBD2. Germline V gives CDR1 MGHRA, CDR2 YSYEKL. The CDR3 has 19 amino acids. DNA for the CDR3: TGCGCCAGCAGCCACATAGGACTAGCGGACCTCTCTGGGGCCAACGGCCTGACTTTC. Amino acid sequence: CASSHIGLADLSGANGLTF.

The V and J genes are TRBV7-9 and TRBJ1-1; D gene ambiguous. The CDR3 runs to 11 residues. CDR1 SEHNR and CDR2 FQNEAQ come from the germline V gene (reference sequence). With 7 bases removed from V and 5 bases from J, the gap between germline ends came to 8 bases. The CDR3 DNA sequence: TGTGCCAGCACGGCGAGGACTGAAGCTTTCTTT. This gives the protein CASTARTEAFF.

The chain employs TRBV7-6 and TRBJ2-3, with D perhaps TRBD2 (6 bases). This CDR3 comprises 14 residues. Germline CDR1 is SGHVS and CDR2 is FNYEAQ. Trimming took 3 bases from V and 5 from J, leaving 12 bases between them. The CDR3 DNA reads TGTGCCAGCAGCTTTCTGGGGCGGGAAGATACGCAGTATTTT. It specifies CASSFLGREDTQYF. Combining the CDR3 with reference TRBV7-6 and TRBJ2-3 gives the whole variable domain GAGVSQSPRYKVTKRGQDVALRCDPISGHVSLYWYRQALGQGPEFLTYFNYEAQQDKSGLPNDRFSAERPEGSISTLTIQRTEQRDSAMYRCASSFLGREDTQYFGPGTRLTVL.

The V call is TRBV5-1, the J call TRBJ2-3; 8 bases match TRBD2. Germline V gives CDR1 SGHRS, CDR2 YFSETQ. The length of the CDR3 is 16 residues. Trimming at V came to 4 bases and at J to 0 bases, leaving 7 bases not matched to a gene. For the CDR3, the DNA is TGCGCCAGCAGCCAGGGACTAGTGGGTAGCACAGATACGCAGTATTTT. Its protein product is CASSQGLVGSTDTQYF. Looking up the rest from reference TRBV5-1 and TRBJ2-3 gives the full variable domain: KAGVTQTPRYLIKTRGQQVTLSCSPISGHRSVSWYQQTPGQGLQFLFEYFSETQRNKGNFPGRFSGRQFSNSRSEMNVSTLELGDSALYLCASSQGLVGSTDTQYFGPGTRLTVL.

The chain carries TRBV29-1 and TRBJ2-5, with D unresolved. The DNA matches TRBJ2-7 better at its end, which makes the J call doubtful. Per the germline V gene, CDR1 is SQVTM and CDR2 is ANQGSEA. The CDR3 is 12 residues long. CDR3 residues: CSVVVGLGEQYF. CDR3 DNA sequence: TGCAGCGTTGTGGTTGGGTTGGGCGAGCAGTACTTC.

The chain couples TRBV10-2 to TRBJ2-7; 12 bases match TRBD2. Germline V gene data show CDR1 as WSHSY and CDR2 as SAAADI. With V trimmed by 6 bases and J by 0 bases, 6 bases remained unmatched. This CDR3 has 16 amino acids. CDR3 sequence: CASRVTSGSNSYEQYF. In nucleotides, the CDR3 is TGCGCCAGCAGGGTGACTAGCGGGAGTAACTCCTACGAGCAGTACTTC.

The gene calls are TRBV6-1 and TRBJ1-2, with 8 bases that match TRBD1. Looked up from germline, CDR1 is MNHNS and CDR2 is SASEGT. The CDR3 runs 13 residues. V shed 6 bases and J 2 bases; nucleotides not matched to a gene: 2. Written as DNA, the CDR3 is TGTGCCAGCAGGGGACAGGAGAACTATGGCTACACCTTC. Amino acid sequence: CASRGQENYGYTF.

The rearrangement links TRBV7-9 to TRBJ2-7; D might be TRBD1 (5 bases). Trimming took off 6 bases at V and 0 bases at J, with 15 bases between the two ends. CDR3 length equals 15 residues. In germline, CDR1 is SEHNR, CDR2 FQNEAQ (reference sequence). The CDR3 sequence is CASSPAGPSSYEQYF. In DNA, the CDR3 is TGTGCCAGCAGTCCCGCAGGGCCCAGCTCCTACGAGCAGTACTTC.

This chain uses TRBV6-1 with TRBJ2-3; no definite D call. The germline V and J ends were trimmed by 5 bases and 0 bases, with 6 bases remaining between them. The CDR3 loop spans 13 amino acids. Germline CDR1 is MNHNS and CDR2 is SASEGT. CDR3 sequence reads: CASSWQSTDTQYF. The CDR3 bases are TGTGCCAGCAGTTGGCAGAGCACAGATACGCAGTATTTT.

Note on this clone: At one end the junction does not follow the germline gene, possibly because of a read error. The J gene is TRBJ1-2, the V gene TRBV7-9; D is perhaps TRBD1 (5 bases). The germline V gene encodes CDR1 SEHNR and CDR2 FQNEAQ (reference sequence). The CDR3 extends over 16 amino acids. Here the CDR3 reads CSSSPGIGRPSYGYTF. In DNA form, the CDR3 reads TGTTCCAGCAGCCCAGGGATAGGCAGGCCTTCCTATGGCTACACCTTC.

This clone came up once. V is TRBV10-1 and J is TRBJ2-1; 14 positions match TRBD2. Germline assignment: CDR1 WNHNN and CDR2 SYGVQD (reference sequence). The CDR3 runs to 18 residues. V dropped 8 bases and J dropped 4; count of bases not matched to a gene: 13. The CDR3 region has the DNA TGCGCCAGCTCGGACTTGGGACTAGCGGGAGAAGCTTACAATGAGCAGTTCTTC. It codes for CASSDLGLAGEAYNEQFF.

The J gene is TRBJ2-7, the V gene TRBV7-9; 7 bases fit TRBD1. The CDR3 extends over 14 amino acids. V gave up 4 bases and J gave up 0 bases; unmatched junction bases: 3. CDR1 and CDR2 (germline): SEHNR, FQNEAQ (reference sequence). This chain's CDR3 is CASSSAGGSYEQYF. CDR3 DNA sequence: TGTGCCAGCAGCTCGGCAGGGGGCTCCTACGAGCAGTACTTC.

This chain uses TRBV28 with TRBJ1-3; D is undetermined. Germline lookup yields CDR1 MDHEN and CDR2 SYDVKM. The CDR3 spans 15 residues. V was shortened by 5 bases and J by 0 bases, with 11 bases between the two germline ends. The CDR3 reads CASSPSTLSGNTIYF. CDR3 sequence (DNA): TGTGCCAGCAGTCCGTCTACGCTCTCTGGAAACACCATATATTTT.

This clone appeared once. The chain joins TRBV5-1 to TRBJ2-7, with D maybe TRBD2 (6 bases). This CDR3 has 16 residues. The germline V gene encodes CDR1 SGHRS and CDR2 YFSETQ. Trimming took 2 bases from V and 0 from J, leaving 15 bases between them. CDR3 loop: CASSFWRGRASYEQYF. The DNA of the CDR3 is TGCGCCAGCAGCTTCTGGCGGGGCAGGGCCTCCTACGAGCAGTACTTC. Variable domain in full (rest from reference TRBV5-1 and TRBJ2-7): KAGVTQTPRYLIKTRGQQVTLSCSPISGHRSVSWYQQTPGQGLQFLFEYFSETQRNKGNFPGRFSGRQFSNSRSEMNVSTLELGDSALYLCASSFWRGRASYEQYFGPGTRLTVT.

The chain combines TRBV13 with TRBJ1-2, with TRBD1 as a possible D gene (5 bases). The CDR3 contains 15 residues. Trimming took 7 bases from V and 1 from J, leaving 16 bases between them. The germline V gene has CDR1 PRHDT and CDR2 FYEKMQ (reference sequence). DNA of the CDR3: TGTGCCAGCACCAACCTTGGGGGGATTAACTATGGCTACACCTTC. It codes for CASTNLGGINYGYTF.

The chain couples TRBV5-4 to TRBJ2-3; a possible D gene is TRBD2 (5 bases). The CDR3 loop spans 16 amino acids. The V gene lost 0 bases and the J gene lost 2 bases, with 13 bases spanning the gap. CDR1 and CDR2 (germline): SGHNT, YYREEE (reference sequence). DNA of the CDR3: TGTGCCAGCAGCTTGGGGATAAGCGGTTACACAGATACGCAGTATTTT. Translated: CASSLGISGYTDTQYF.

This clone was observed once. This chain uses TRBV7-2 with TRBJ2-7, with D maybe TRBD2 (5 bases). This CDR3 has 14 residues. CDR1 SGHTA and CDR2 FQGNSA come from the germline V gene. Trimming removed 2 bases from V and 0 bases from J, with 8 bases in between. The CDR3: CASSLRLASYEQYF. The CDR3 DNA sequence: TGTGCCAGCAGCTTACGGCTAGCCTCCTACGAGCAGTACTTC.

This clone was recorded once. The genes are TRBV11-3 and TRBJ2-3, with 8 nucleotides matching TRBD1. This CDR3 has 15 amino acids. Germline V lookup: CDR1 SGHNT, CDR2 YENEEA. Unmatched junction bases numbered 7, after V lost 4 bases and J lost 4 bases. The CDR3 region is CASSSRTGRADTQYF. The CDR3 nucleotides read TGTGCCAGCAGCTCTAGGACAGGGCGGGCAGATACGCAGTATTTT.

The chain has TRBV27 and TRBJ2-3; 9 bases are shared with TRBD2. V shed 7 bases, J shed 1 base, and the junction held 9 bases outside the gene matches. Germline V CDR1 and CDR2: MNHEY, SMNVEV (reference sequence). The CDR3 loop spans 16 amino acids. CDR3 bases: TGTGCCAGCACACCTTTTCAGCGGGGGGGCACAGATACGCAGTATTTT. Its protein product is CASTPFQRGGTDTQYF.